This T cell receptor (beta chain) was identified in a study of cytomegalovirus exposure and HLA in healthy donors. The CDR3 contains 14 residues. After removal of 3 bases from V and 3 bases from J, the junction contained 4 bases not matched to a gene. Germline CDR1 is LGHNA and CDR2 is YNFKEQ. Measured with immunoSEQ multiplex PCR; TCRdb has only the in-frame clones, and not every one. Of 70,000 or so clones listed, over 90% were seen once; the top ten hold 0.9% to 1.2%. The genes are TRBV4-2 and TRBJ1-1; 7 nucleotides line up with TRBD1. The TCR originated in a woman under 30 in good health and CMV-seronegative. Sequenced: PBMCs. The CDR3 reads CASSQGTGDTEAFF. The CDR3 DNA reads TGTGCCAGCAGCCAGGGTACAGGGGACACTGAAGCTTTCTTT.